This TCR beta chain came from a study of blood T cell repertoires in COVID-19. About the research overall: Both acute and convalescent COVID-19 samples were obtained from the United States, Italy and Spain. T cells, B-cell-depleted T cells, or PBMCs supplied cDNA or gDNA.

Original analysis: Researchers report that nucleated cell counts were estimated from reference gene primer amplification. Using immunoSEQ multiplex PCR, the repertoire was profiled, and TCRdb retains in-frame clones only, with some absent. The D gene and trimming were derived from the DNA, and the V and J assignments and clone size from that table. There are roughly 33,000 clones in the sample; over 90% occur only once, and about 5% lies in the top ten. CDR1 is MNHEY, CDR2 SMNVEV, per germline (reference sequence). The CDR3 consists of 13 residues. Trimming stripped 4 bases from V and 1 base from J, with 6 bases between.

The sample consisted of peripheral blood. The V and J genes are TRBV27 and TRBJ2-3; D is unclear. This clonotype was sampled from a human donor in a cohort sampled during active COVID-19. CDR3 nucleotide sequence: TGTGCCAGCAGTTACGAGGGCACAGATACGCAGTATTTT. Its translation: CASSYEGTDTQYF.